A single count supports the clone carrying this TCR beta chain. Its specificity is unknown. The primer mix had 60 Vbeta and 13 Jbeta primers. Profiled with immunoSEQ multiplex PCR; TCRdb holds only in-frame clones, not every one. The sample carries about 130,000 clones, about 80% recorded once. The sample is drawn from a study of cytomegalovirus exposure and HLA in healthy donors. Whole-study results and caveats: With high specificity and sensitivity, the classifier reportedly diagnosed cytomegalovirus status. A missense DCLRE1C variant was associated with V- and J-gene trimming of TCR beta chains in a later analysis, and an independent cohort replicated the association.

Germline CDR1 is SGHRS and CDR2 is YFSETQ. V lost 0 bases, J lost 10 bases, and 14 bases lay in between. The CDR3 totals 15 residues. Sampled while nominally healthy, donors likely had unrecorded immune exposures. The chain has TRBV5-1 and TRBJ1-6, with TRBD1 as a possible D gene (5 bases). The sequenced sample consisted of PBMCs. This clonotype was sampled from a man aged 50-59 years in good health and CMV-seronegative. As DNA, the CDR3 is TGCGCCAGCAGCTTGGCAGGGTCGTATTACTCACCCCTCCACTTT. Its protein product is CASSLAGSYYSPLHF.